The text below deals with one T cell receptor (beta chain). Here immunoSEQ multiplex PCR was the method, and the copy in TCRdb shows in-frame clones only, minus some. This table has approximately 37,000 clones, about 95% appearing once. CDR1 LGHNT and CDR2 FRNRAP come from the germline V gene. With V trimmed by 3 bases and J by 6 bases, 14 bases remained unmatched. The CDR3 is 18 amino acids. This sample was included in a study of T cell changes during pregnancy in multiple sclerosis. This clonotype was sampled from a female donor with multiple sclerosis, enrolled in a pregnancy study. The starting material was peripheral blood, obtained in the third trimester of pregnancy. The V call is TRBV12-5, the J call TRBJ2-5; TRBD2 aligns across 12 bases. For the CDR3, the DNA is TGTGCTAGTGGTTTAGGCGGCGGGCTAGCGGGGGGGCATCAGACCCAGTACTTC. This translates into CASGLGGGLAGGHQTQYF.